Presented here are 3 T cell receptor beta chains from one specimen sequenced in a study of cytomegalovirus exposure and HLA in healthy donors. Amplification used 60 Vbeta primers and 13 Jbeta primers. Clones were read by immunoSEQ multiplex PCR, and TCRdb kept only the in-frame ones, dropping some. The sample lists about 150,000 clones, 82% occurring once. Sequenced input: PBMCs. The origin of the receptors is a woman aged 45-59 years in good health and CMV-seropositive.

The rearrangement uses TRBV6-6 and TRBJ2-5; perhaps TRBD1 as D (6 bases). The J call could be wrong; TRBJ2-7 is a better fit for the DNA end. Germline V gene lookup returns CDR1 MNHNY and CDR2 SVGAGI (reference sequence). The length of the CDR3 is 15 residues. CDR3 bases: TGTGCCAGCAGTTACTCGAACGAAGGGGGCTACGAGCAGTACTTC. Amino acids: CASSYSNEGGYEQYF.

This rearrangement joins TRBV7-9 to TRBJ1-3; 9 nucleotides agree with TRBD1. CDR3 length equals 15 residues. Per the germline V gene, CDR1 is SEHNR and CDR2 is FQNEAQ (reference sequence). J gave up 7 bases and V 4 bases, and 8 bases lay outside the gene matches. CDR3 amino acids: CASSSGQGQWNTIYF. The CDR3 bases are TGTGCCAGCAGCTCAGGACAGGGGCAATGGAACACCATATATTTT.

The chain combines TRBV5-1 with TRBJ2-1; D is unclear. V was shortened by 1 base and J by 7 bases, with 9 bases between the two germline ends. This CDR3 comprises 13 residues. The germline V gene encodes CDR1 SGHRS and CDR2 YFSETQ. Written as DNA, the CDR3 is TGCGCCAGCAGCTTGATTGCGCGAAATGAGCAGTTCTTC. Translated: CASSLIARNEQFF.